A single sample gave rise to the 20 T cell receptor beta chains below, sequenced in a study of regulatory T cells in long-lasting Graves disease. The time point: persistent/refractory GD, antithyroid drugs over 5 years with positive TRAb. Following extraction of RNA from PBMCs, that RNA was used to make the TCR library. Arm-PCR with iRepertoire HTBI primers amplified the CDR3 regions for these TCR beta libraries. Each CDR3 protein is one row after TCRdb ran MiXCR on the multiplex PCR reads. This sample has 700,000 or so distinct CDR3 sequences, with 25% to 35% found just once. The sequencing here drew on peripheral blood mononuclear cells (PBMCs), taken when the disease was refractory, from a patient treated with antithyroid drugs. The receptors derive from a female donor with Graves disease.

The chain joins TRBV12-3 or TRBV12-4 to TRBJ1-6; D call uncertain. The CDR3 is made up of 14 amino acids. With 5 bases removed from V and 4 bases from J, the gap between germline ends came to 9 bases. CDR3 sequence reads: CASSPRQYNSPLHF. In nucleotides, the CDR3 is TGTGCCAGCAGTCCACGGCAGTATAATTCACCCCTCCACTTT.

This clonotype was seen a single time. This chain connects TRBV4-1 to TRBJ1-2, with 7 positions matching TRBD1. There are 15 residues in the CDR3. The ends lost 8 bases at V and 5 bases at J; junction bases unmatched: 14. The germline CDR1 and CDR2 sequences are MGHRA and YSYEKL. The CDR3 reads CASGLGTATSYGYTF. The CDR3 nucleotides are TGCGCCAGCGGCCTGGGGACAGCTACATCTTATGGCTACACCTTC.

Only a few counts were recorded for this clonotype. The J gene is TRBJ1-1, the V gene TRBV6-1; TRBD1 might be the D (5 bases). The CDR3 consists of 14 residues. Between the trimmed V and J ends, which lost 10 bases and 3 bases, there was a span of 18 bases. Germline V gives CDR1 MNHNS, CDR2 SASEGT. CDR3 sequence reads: CATNLRGVDTEAFF. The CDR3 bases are TGTGCCACCAATCTACGGGGGGTCGACACTGAAGCTTTCTTT.

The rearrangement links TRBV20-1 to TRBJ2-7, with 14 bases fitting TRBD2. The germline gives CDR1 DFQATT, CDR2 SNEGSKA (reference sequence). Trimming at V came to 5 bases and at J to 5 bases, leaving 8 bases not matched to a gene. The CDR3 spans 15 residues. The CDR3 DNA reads TGCAGTGCTGAGAGACTAGCGGGAGGGAATCACGAGCAGTACTTC. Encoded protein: CSAERLAGGNHEQYF.

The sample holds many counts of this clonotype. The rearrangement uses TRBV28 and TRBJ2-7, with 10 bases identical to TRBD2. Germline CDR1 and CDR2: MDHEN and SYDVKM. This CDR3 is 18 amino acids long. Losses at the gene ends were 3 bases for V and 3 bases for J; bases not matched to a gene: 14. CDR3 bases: TGTGCCAGCAGTTTTGCACCGAGCGGGAGGGCCACTGACTACGAGCAGTACTTC. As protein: CASSFAPSGRATDYEQYF.

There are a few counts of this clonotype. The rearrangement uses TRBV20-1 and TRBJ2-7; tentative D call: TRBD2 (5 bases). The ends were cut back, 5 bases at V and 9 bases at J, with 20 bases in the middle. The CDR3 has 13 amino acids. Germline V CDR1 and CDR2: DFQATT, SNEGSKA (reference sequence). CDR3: CSAFGGSSVAQYF. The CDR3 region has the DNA TGCAGTGCTTTTGGAGGCTCCAGCGTTGCGCAGTACTTC.

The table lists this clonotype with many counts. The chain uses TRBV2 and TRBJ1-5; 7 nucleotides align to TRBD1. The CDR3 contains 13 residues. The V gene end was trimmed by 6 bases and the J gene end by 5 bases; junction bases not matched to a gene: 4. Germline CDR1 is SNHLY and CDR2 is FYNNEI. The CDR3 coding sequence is TGTGCCAGCAGGACAGGGTTCGATCAGCCCCAGCATTTT. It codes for CASRTGFDQPQHF.

CDR3 sequence reads: CASSGDTNTDTQYF. The CDR3 nucleotides read TGTGCCAGCAGTGGTGACACGAACACAGATACGCAGTATTTT. The rearrangement uses TRBV2 and TRBJ2-3; D is unclear. Germline CDR1 and CDR2: SNHLY and FYNNEI. The CDR3 contains 14 residues. With 4 bases removed from V and 2 bases from J, the gap between germline ends came to 10 bases.

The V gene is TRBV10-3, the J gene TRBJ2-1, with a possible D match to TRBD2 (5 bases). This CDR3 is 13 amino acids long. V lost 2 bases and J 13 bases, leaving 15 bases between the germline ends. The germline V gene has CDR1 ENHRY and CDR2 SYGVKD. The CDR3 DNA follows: TGTGCCATCAGTGAGACCGACACTAGACAACAGTTCTTC. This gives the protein CAISETDTRQQFF.

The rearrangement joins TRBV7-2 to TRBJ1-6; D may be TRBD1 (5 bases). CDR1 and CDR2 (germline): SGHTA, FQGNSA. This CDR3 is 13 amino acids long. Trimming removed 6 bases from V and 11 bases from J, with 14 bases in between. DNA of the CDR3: TGTGCCAGCAGTTCAATGGGAGGGGCACCCCTCCACTTT. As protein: CASSSMGGAPLHF.

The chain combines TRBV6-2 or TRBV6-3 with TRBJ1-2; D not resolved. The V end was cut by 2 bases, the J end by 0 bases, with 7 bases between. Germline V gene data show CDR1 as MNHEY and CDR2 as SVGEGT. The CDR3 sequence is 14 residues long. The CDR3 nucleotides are TGTGCCAGCAGTTACCAAGGTGCTAACTATGGCTACACCTTC. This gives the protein CASSYQGANYGYTF.

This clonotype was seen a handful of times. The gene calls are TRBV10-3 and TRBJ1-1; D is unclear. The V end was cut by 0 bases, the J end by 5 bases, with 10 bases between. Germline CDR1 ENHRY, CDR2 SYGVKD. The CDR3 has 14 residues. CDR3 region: CAISESEGWTEAFF. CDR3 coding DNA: TGTGCCATCAGTGAGTCGGAGGGATGGACTGAAGCTTTCTTT.

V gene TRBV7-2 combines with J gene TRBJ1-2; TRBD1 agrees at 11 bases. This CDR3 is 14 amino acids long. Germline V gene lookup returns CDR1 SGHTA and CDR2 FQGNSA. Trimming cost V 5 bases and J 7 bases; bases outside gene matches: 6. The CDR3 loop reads CASSPRTGGFGYTF. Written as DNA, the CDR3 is TGTGCCAGCAGCCCCAGGACAGGGGGCTTTGGCTACACCTTC.

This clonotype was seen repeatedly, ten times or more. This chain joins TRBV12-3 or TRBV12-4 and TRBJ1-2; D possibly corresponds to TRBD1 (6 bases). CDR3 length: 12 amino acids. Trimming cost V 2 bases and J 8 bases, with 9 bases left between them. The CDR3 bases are TGTGCCAGCAGTTTATCAGGGGCAGGCTACACCTTC. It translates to CASSLSGAGYTF.

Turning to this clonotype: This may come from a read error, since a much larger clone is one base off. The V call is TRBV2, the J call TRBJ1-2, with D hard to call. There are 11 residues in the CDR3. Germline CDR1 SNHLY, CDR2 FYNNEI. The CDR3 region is CASSEHSGCTF. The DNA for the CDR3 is TGTGCCAGCAGTGAACATAGTGGCTGCACCTTC.

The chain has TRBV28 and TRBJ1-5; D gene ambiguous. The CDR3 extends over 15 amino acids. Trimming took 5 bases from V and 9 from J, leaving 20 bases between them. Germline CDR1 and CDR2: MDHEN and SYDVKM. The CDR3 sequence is CASSITRAGGGPQHF. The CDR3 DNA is TGTGCCAGCAGTATCACCCGGGCGGGAGGCGGGCCCCAGCATTTT.

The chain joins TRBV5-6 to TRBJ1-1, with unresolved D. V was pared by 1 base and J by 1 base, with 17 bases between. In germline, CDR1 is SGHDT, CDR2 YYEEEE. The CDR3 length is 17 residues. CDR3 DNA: TGTGCCAGCAGCTTGATTTTAGGAATAACATCGAACACTGAAGCTTTCTTT. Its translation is CASSLILGITSNTEAFF.

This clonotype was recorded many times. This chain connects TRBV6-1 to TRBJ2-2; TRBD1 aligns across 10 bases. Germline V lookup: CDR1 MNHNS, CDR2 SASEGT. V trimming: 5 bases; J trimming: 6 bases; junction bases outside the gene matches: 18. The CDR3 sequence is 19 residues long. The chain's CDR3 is CASSPTDRGLRSGSGELFF. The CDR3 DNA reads TGTGCCAGCAGTCCAACCGACAGGGGGCTTCGGTCGGGGTCCGGGGAGCTGTTTTTT.

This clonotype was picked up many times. In DNA, the CDR3 is TGTGCCAGCAGCTTCCGGGACAGGCCGGTGGATGGCTACACCTTC. Its protein is CASSFRDRPVDGYTF. The rearrangement uses TRBV11-2 and TRBJ1-2; 8 bases fit TRBD1. Germline values: CDR1 SGHAT, CDR2 FQNNGV. Trimming removed 3 bases from V and 6 bases from J; junction bases left unmatched: 9. The CDR3 contains 15 residues.

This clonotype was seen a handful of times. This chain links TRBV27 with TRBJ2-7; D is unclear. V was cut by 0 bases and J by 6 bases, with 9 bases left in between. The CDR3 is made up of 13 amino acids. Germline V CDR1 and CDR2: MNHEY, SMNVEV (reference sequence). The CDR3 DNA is TGTGCCAGCAGTTTATCATCCGGGTTCGAGCAGTACTTC. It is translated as CASSLSSGFEQYF.